Shown below are 9 T cell receptor beta chains from a single sample sequenced in a study of blood T cell repertoires in COVID-19. Produced via immunoSEQ multiplex PCR; TCRdb's table is partial and in-frame only. This sample has under 100,000 clones, with around 86% found just once. What was sequenced was peripheral blood. The receptors were gathered from a man in his forties or fifties with acute or convalescent COVID-19.

The chain combines TRBV19 with TRBJ1-4, with 9 bases identical to TRBD1. The CDR3 spans 15 residues. The V gene's germline CDR1 is LNHDA and CDR2 SQIVND (reference sequence). V lost 6 bases to trimming and J lost 6 bases; unmatched junction nucleotides: 8. DNA of the CDR3: TGTGCCAGTAGAACGACAGGGGGTATTGATGAAAAACTGTTTTTT. Translation: CASRTTGGIDEKLFF.

The chain employs TRBV5-4 and TRBJ2-3; tentative D call: TRBD1 (6 bases). Germline loops: CDR1 SGHNT, CDR2 YYREEE (reference sequence). The V end was cut by 2 bases, the J end by 2 bases, with 12 bases between. The CDR3 is 15 residues long. CDR3 protein: CASSLGQSNTDTQYF. CDR3 nucleotides: TGTGCCAGCAGCTTAGGACAGAGTAACACAGATACGCAGTATTTT.

The table lists this clone with a few counts. J is TRBJ1-1 and V is TRBV4-3, with TRBD1 identical over 7 bases. CDR1 LGHNA and CDR2 YSLEER come from the germline V gene. The V and J ends lost 3 bases and 3 bases, in that order; junction bases with no gene match: 4. This CDR3 has 14 amino acids. The CDR3 protein is CASSHADRDTEAFF. Written as DNA, the CDR3 is TGCGCCAGCAGCCACGCTGACAGGGACACTGAAGCTTTCTTT.

V is TRBV19 and J is TRBJ1-3, with 7 bases fitting TRBD1. Germline trimming cut 3 bases from V and 6 bases from J; bases unmatched to any gene: 5. CDR3 length equals 14 residues. Germline-derived CDR1 and CDR2 are LNHDA and SQIVND (reference sequence). For the CDR3, the DNA is TGTGCCAGTAGTATGACCGGGACAGAAAACACCATATATTTT. Translation: CASSMTGTENTIYF.

CDR3 region: CASSSTGTNTEAFF. CDR3 nucleotide sequence: TGTGCCAGCAGCTCGACAGGGACGAACACTGAAGCTTTCTTT. The chain combines TRBV5-4 with TRBJ1-1, with TRBD1 matching 7 bases. This CDR3 spans 14 amino acids. CDR1 and CDR2 from the germline V gene are SGHNT and YYREEE (reference sequence). Unmatched junction bases numbered 3, after V lost 3 bases and J lost 1 base. The full variable domain, completed using reference TRBV5-4 and TRBJ1-1, is ETGVTQSPTHLIKTRGQQVTLRCSSQSGHNTVSWYQQALGQGPQFIFQYYREEENGRGNFPPRFSGLQFPNYSSELNVNALELDDSALYLCASSSTGTNTEAFFGQGTRLTVV.

This clone was recorded a few times. The chain employs TRBV13 and TRBJ2-6, with 9 bases identical to TRBD1. The CDR3 spans 19 residues. Germline V CDR1 and CDR2: PRHDT, FYEKMQ (reference sequence). J was trimmed by 3 bases and V by 5 bases; bases with no gene match: 14. CDR3 DNA: TGTGCCAGCAGCCTTAGGACAGGGGCCTACCCTGGTGGGGCCAACGTCCTGACTTTC. Protein sequence: CASSLRTGAYPGGANVLTF.

This chain links TRBV15 with TRBJ2-7, with 9 nucleotides matching TRBD1. The CDR3 is 13 residues long. From germline, CDR1 is LNHNV and CDR2 YYDKDF (reference sequence). The V gene end was trimmed by 8 bases and the J gene end by 7 bases; junction bases not matched to a gene: 9. CDR3 DNA sequence: TGTGCCACCCGTGGACAGGGGTCACGGGAGCAGTACTTC. Its translation is CATRGQGSREQYF. Filled out from reference TRBV15 and TRBJ2-7, the complete variable domain reads DAMVIQNPRYQVTQFGKPVTLSCSQTLNHNVMYWYQQKSSQAPKLLFHYYDKDFNNEADTPDNFQSRRPNTSFCFLDIRSPGLGDTAMYLCATRGQGSREQYFGPGTRLTVT.

V usage is TRBV30 and J usage is TRBJ1-5; tentative D call: TRBD1 (5 bases). The CDR3 consists of 12 residues. Trimming took off 5 bases at V and 4 bases at J, with 9 bases between the two ends. Germline-derived CDR1 and CDR2 are GTSNPN and SVGIG (reference sequence). The CDR3 is CAWQTANQPQHF. DNA of the CDR3: TGTGCCTGGCAGACAGCGAATCAGCCCCAGCATTTT.

The chain carries TRBV30 and TRBJ2-1; the D gene is possibly TRBD1 (5 bases). CDR1 is GTSNPN, CDR2 SVGIG, per germline (reference sequence). The CDR3 sequence is 13 residues long. The V and J ends lost 1 base and 9 bases respectively, with 13 bases between them. The CDR3 coding sequence is TGTGCCTGGAGTGCCTTAAGGGGCACTGAGCAGTTCTTC. This sequence encodes CAWSALRGTEQFF.